The 13 T cell receptor beta chains presented below share a single source sample, sequenced in a study of identical twins. TCRdb re-called the 5' RACE reads with MiXCR, one entry per CDR3 protein. The table shows around 250,000 distinct CDR3 sequences, with about 12% occurring only once. The same specimen was also included in a second study, on yellow fever vaccine responses in identical twins.

Sequencing was performed on memory (CD45RO+) T cells sorted from blood. The receptors come from a woman under 30 in good health.

This clonotype was seen repeatedly, ten times or more. This chain joins TRBV7-2 and TRBJ2-5; TRBD2 might be the D (5 bases). V shed 1 base and J shed 6 bases, with 9 bases lying between them. Germline V gives CDR1 SGHTA, CDR2 FQGNSA. This CDR3 comprises 13 residues. CDR3 sequence reads: CASSLVRGQTQYF. The DNA of the CDR3 is TGTGCCAGCAGCTTAGTCCGGGGTCAGACCCAGTACTTC.

The chain couples TRBV28 to TRBJ1-1; D not resolved. The ends were cut back, 2 bases at V and 6 bases at J, with 10 bases in the middle. This CDR3 contains 13 residues. CDR1 is MDHEN, CDR2 SYDVKM, per germline. CDR3 residues: CASSLAVRAEAFF. DNA for the CDR3: TGTGCCAGCAGTTTAGCAGTCCGGGCTGAAGCTTTCTTT. Full variable domain (rest looked up from reference TRBV28 and TRBJ1-1): DVKVTQSSRYLVKRTGEKVFLECVQDMDHENMFWYRQDPGLGLRLIYFSYDVKMKEKGDIPEGYSVSREKKERFSLILESASTNQTSMYLCASSLAVRAEAFFGQGTRLTVV.

This clonotype was observed many times. The V call is TRBV7-3, the J call TRBJ2-2; D is uncertain. V lost 4 bases and J 3 bases, leaving 9 bases between the germline ends. The V gene's germline CDR1 is SGHTA and CDR2 FQGTGA. The CDR3 loop spans 14 amino acids. The CDR3, as DNA: TGTGCCAGCAGCTCCCGACTCCACACCGGGGAGCTGTTTTTT. As protein: CASSSRLHTGELFF.

In this sample, this clonotype turned up a few times. The gene calls are TRBV10-2 and TRBJ1-2, with D maybe TRBD1 (5 bases). In germline, CDR1 is WSHSY, CDR2 SAAADI. The CDR3 has 12 amino acids. V gave up 3 bases and J gave up 14 bases, with 16 bases separating them. The CDR3 DNA follows: TGCGCCAGCAGTGAAACCTCAGCAGGGAGGACCTTC. Residues: CASSETSAGRTF.

This clonotype was picked up many times. The chain has TRBV3-1 and TRBJ2-3, with a weak D call TRBD1 (6 bases). The CDR3 consists of 15 residues. Germline-derived CDR1 and CDR2 are LGHDT and YNNKEL (reference sequence). Trimming pared 3 bases from V and 3 bases from J, leaving 13 bases between. In DNA form, the CDR3 reads TGTGCCAGCAGCCAGGTGGGGGCAGGGACAGATACGCAGTATTTT. It is translated as CASSQVGAGTDTQYF.

This clonotype was detected a few times. The gene calls are TRBV24-1 and TRBJ2-4; TRBD1 agrees at 7 bases. CDR1 KGHDR and CDR2 SFDVKD come from the germline V gene. V lost 4 bases and J lost 8; bases outside the gene matches: 4. The CDR3 sequence is 13 residues long. CDR3 sequence reads: CATSENRGDIQYF. The CDR3 DNA reads as TGTGCCACCAGTGAAAACAGGGGCGACATTCAGTACTTC.

This chain connects TRBV5-1 to TRBJ2-7, with 8 bases aligning to TRBD1. Germline V gene lookup returns CDR1 SGHRS and CDR2 YFSETQ. With 3 bases clipped from V and 4 bases from J, the junction kept 6 bases outside the gene matches. The CDR3 is 14 amino acids. The CDR3 reads CASSSQGGRYEQYF. CDR3 nucleotide sequence: TGCGCCAGCAGCTCACAGGGGGGAAGGTACGAGCAGTACTTC. The full variable domain, completed using reference TRBV5-1 and TRBJ2-7, is KAGVTQTPRYLIKTRGQQVTLSCSPISGHRSVSWYQQTPGQGLQFLFEYFSETQRNKGNFPGRFSGRQFSNSRSEMNVSTLELGDSALYLCASSSQGGRYEQYFGPGTRLTVT.

The chain recombines TRBV14 with TRBJ1-6; the D is unclear. The CDR3 extends over 14 amino acids. Germline lookup yields CDR1 SGHDN and CDR2 FVKESK. V lost 5 bases and J 7 bases, leaving 12 bases between the germline ends. The CDR3 bases are TGTGCCAGCAGCGCAAACATAGGCAATTCACCCCTCCACTTT. Protein product: CASSANIGNSPLHF.

In its sample, this clonotype was seen a few times. This rearrangement joins TRBV24-1 to TRBJ2-3, with a possible D match to TRBD2 (6 bases). The CDR3 is made up of 16 amino acids. Trimming shortened V by 5 bases and J by 2 bases, and 16 bases separated the two germline ends. Germline CDR1 and CDR2: KGHDR and SFDVKD. This CDR3 reads CATSGLVSGFTDTQYF. The CDR3, as DNA: TGTGCCACCAGTGGCCTGGTTAGCGGATTCACAGATACGCAGTATTTT.

The table lists this clonotype with a few counts. The CDR3 protein is CSAEGGIEDEQYF. DNA for the CDR3: TGCAGCGCCGAAGGGGGAATTGAGGACGAGCAGTACTTC. The rearrangement joins TRBV29-1 to TRBJ2-7; TRBD1 is a possible D gene (6 bases). Germline V CDR1 and CDR2: SQVTM, ANQGSEA. CDR3 length equals 13 residues. V lost 7 bases, J lost 5 bases, and 18 bases lay in between.

The genes are TRBV20-1 and TRBJ2-2; no clear D gene. The germline V gene has CDR1 DFQATT and CDR2 SNEGSKA (reference sequence). V was shortened by 6 bases and J by 1 base, with 12 bases between the two germline ends. This CDR3 contains 14 residues. This CDR3 reads CSAKKRLNTGELFF. The CDR3 coding sequence is TGCAGTGCGAAAAAGAGATTGAACACCGGGGAGCTGTTTTTT.

The chain couples TRBV29-1 to TRBJ2-1, with 12 bases that match TRBD2. Germline CDR1 SQVTM, CDR2 ANQGSEA. The V segment lost 1 base and the J segment 4 bases; nucleotides outside the gene matches: 11. The CDR3 spans 18 residues. The CDR3 bases are TGCAGCGTTGAAGGGGGGCTAGCGGGAGGGGAGACGTACAATGAGCAGTTCTTC. Its translation is CSVEGGLAGGETYNEQFF.

Points on this clonotype: The conserved closing phenylalanine or tryptophan is absent in this CDR3, likely reflecting a read error. This chain joins TRBV20-1 and TRBJ1-5; 7 bases fit TRBD1. The CDR3 is 12 amino acids. Germline values: CDR1 DFQATT, CDR2 SNEGSKA (reference sequence). The V and J ends lost 5 bases and 4 bases, in that order; junction bases with no gene match: 2. This CDR3 is CSAWDSNQPQHC. In DNA, the CDR3 is TGCAGTGCTTGGGACAGTAATCAGCCCCAGCATTGT.